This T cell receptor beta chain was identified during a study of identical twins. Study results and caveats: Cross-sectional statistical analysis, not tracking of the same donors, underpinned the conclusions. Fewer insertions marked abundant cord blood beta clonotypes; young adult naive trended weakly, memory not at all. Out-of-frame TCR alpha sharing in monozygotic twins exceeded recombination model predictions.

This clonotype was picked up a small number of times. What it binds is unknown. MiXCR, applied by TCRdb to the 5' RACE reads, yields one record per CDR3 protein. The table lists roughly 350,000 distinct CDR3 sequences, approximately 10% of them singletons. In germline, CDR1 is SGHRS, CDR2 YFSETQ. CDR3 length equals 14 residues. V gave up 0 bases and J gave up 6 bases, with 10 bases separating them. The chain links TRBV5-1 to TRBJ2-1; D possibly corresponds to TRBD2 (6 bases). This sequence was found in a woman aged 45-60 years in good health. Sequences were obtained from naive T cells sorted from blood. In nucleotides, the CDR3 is TGCGCCAGCAGCTTGGCCGTTAGCGGCAATGAGCAGTTCTTC. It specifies CASSLAVSGNEQFF.